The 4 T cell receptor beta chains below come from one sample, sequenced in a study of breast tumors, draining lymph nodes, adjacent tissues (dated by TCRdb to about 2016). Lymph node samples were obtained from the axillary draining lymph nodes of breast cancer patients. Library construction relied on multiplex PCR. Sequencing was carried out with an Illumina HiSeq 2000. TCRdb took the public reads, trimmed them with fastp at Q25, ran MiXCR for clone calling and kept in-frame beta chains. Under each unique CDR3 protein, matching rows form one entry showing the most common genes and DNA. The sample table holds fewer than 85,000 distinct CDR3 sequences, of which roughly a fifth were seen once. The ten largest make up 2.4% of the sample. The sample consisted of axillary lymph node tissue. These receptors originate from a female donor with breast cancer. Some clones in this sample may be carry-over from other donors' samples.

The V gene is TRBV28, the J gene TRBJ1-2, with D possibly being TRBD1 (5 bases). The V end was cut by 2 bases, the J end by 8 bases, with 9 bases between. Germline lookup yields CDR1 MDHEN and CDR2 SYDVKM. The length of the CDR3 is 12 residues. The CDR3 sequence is CASSLEQGGYTF. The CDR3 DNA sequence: TGTGCCAGCAGTTTAGAGCAGGGAGGCTACACCTTC.

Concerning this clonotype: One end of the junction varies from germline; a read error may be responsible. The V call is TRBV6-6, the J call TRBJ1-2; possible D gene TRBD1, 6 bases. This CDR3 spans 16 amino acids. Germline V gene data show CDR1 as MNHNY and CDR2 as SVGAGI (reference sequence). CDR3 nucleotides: TGTGCCAGCAGTTCTACACAGCGGCAGGGGAACTATGGCTACGCCTTC. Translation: CASSSTQRQGNYGYAF.

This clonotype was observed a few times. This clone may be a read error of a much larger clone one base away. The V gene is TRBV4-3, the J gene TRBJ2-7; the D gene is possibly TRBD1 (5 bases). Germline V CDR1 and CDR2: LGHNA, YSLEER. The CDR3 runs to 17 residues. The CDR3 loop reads CASGQEMETVLSYEQYF. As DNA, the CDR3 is TGCGCCAGCGGCCAAGAAATGGAGACAGTCCTCTCCTACGAGCAGTACTTC.

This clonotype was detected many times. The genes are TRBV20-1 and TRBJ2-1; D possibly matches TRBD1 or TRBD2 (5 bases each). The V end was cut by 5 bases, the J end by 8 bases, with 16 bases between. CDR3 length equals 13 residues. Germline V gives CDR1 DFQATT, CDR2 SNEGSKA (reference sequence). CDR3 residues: CSAPGAWVYEQFF. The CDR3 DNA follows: TGCAGTGCTCCCGGGGCGTGGGTTTATGAGCAGTTCTTC.